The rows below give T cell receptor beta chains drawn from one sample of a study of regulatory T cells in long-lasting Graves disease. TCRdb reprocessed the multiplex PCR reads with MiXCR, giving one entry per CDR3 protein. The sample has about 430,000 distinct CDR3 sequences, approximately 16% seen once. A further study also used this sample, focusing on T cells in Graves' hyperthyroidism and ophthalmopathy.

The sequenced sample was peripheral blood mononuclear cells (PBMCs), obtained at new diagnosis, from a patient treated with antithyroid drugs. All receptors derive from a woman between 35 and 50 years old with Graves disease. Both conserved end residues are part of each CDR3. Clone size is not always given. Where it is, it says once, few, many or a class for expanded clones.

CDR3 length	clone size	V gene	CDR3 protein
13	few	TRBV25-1	CASRVSRGNEQFF
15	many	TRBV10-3	CAISAGSGSSYEQYF
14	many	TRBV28	CASSPWGGNNEQFF
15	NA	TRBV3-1	CASSRRQGAYEKLFF
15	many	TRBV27	CASRTTSGIYNEQFF
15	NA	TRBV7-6	CASSGTGQNTGELFF
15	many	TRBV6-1	CASSPGGLAKNIQYF
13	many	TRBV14	CASSFSTVYEQYF
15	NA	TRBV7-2	CASSPLLAGEETQYF
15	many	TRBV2	CAMGQGTYMGNEQFF
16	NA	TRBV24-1	CATSDPGTGAHDEQFF
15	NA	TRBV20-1	CSARDIQGSYNEQFF
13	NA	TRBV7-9	CASSPPSGWEQFF
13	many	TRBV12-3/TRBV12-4	CASSQGLSGELFF
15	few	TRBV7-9	CASSSDTNSYNEQFF
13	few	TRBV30	CAWSAGVNTEAFF
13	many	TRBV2	CASEGLGLYEQYF
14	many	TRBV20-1	CSAEDVQGAQTQYF
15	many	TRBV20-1	CSARDFNRPVNEQFF
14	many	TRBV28	CASTGTDRTNEQFF
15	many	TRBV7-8	CASSLVAANTGELFF
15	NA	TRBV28	CASSFRQGDNSPLHF
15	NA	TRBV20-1	CSALPSGRAGYEQYF
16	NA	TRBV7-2	CASSLDSTGGEYGYTF
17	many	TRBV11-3	CASRPRTSGFLDGELFF
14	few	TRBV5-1	CASSPIDRGETQYF
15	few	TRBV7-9	CASSLVGDENTEAFF
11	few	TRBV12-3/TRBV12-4	CASRSHDEQFF
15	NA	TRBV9	CASSVGTRTYNEQFF
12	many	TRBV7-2	CASSLDTYGYTF
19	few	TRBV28	CASSYPIVLAGSGTDTQYF
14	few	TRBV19	CASSMGEGNQPQHF
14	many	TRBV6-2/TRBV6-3	CASSSRDWRETQYF
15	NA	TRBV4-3	CASSQDGLPYSPLHF
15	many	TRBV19	CASSVGGGLVETQYF
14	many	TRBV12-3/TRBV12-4	CASSLGDRTLAQYF
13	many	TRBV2	CASSADSLYEQYF
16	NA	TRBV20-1	CGAPFTGTRGTDTQYF
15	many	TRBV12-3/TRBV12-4	CASSTPGTSGYEQYF
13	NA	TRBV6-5	CASSYGRMGGYTF